A single sample gave rise to the 31 T cell receptor beta chains below, sequenced in a study of cytomegalovirus exposure and HLA in healthy donors. Here immunoSEQ multiplex PCR was the method, and the copy in TCRdb shows in-frame clones only, minus some. This table has roughly 150,000 clones, 85% to 90% appearing once. The sample taken for sequencing was PBMCs. These receptors were taken from a woman younger than 30 in good health and CMV-seropositive.

V gene TRBV12-5 combines with J gene TRBJ2-7, with 8 positions matching TRBD2. V lost 0 bases to trimming and J lost 6 bases; unmatched junction nucleotides: 7. Germline CDR1 reads LGHNT; CDR2 reads FRNRAP. The CDR3 contains 15 residues. Here the CDR3 reads CASGLVRGRNLEQYF. CDR3 bases: TGTGCTAGTGGTTTGGTACGCGGGAGGAATCTCGAGCAGTACTTC.

The chain uses TRBV6-4 and TRBJ2-6; D ambiguous. This CDR3 has 16 residues. The germline V gene has CDR1 MRHNA and CDR2 SNTAGT. V lost 3 bases, J lost 0 bases, and 9 bases lay in between. The CDR3 nucleotides are TGTGCCAGCAGTGAGGTAGCCAGCTCTGGGGCCAACGTCCTGACTTTC. As protein: CASSEVASSGANVLTF.

The rearrangement uses TRBV6-1 and TRBJ1-2; D is uncertain. V was cut by 5 bases and J by 5 bases, with 6 bases left in between. The CDR3 consists of 11 residues. The germline V gene encodes CDR1 MNHNS and CDR2 SASEGT. The CDR3 DNA sequence: TGTGCCAGCAGTCTGCAGTATGGCTACACCTTC. Translated, it gives CASSLQYGYTF.

The rearrangement uses TRBV5-4 and TRBJ2-2, with a weak D call TRBD2 (6 bases). This CDR3 comprises 16 residues. The germline V gene has CDR1 SGHNT and CDR2 YYREEE (reference sequence). The V gene lost 0 bases and the J gene lost 4 bases, with 13 bases spanning the gap. The CDR3 loop is CASSLGAGLGTGELFF. CDR3 nucleotide sequence: TGTGCCAGCAGCTTGGGCGCGGGATTAGGCACCGGGGAGCTGTTTTTT. The full variable domain, with the rest looked up from reference TRBV5-4 and TRBJ2-2, is ETGVTQSPTHLIKTRGQQVTLRCSSQSGHNTVSWYQQALGQGPQFIFQYYREEENGRGNFPPRFSGLQFPNYSSELNVNALELDDSALYLCASSLGAGLGTGELFFGEGSRLTVL.

This clone was counted once. The chain's CDR3 is CASSRGDSPTDTQYF. In DNA, the CDR3 is TGCGCCAGCAGCCGTGGGGACAGCCCCACAGATACGCAGTATTTT. The V call is TRBV4-3, the J call TRBJ2-3; TRBD1 matches 7 bases. Germline-derived CDR1 and CDR2 are LGHNA and YSLEER. The CDR3 has 15 residues. The trim removed 4 bases at V and 2 bases at J, leaving 6 bases unmatched.

The CDR3 here is CASSFAAGDSYEQYF. In nucleotides, the CDR3 is TGTGCCAGCAGCTTTGCAGCGGGGGACTCCTACGAGCAGTACTTC. The V gene is TRBV7-2, the J gene TRBJ2-7; 8 bases agree with TRBD2. CDR1 and CDR2 from the germline V gene are SGHTA and FQGNSA. V dropped 3 bases and J dropped 0; count of bases not matched to a gene: 4. The CDR3 spans 15 residues.

This clone has just one count. The V gene is TRBV5-4, the J gene TRBJ2-5; possibly TRBD1 for D (5 bases). The CDR3 spans 14 residues. V dropped 3 bases and J dropped 0 bases, with 9 bases sitting between them. Germline CDR1 is SGHNT and CDR2 is YYREEE (reference sequence). CDR3 sequence: CASSSRQNQETQYF. CDR3 DNA sequence: TGTGCCAGCAGCTCAAGACAGAACCAAGAGACCCAGTACTTC.

The rearrangement links TRBV5-5 to TRBJ2-1, with 10 bases identical to TRBD2. The CDR3 loop spans 13 amino acids. CDR1 is SGHKS and CDR2 is YYEKEE in the germline V gene (reference sequence). Trimming cost V 3 bases and J 9 bases; bases outside gene matches: 3. The CDR3 DNA is TGTGCCAGCAGCTCTAGCGGGAGTGGTGAGCAGTTCTTC. Amino acid sequence: CASSSSGSGEQFF. The full variable domain, with the rest looked up from reference TRBV5-5 and TRBJ2-1, is DAGVTQSPTHLIKTRGQQVTLRCSPISGHKSVSWYQQVLGQGPQFIFQYYEKEERGRGNFPDRFSARQFPNYSSELNVNALLLGDSALYLCASSSSGSGEQFFGPGTRLTVL.

CDR3 DNA sequence: TGCAGTGCTACCCTCCGAGCTCAGCAGTTCTTC. It codes for CSATLRAQQFF. V usage is TRBV20-1 and J usage is TRBJ2-1; D not certain. Trimming stripped 4 bases from V and 11 bases from J, with 12 bases between. Germline V gene lookup returns CDR1 DFQATT and CDR2 SNEGSKA (reference sequence). The CDR3 has 11 residues.

This rearrangement joins TRBV9 to TRBJ2-4; 12 bases agree with TRBD2. Trimming cost V 4 bases and J 2 bases; bases outside gene matches: 16. Looked up from germline, CDR1 is SGDLS and CDR2 is YYNGEE. CDR3 length: 20 amino acids. This chain's CDR3 is CASSIPSGRGPTRSKNIQYF. In DNA, the CDR3 is TGTGCCAGCAGCATACCTAGCGGGAGGGGTCCAACGCGGTCCAAAAACATTCAGTACTTC.

The chain uses TRBV21-1 and TRBJ2-7; whether TRBD1, the table's D call, matches the DNA was not checked. TRBV21-1 is assigned pseudogene status. The CDR3 is 12 amino acids. CDR3 DNA: TGTGCCAGCACTGAACAGGGCTACGAGCAGTACTTC. This codes for CASTEQGYEQYF.

This rearrangement joins TRBV5-1 to TRBJ2-3; D not certain. CDR1 is SGHRS and CDR2 is YFSETQ in the germline V gene. The CDR3 runs to 15 residues. With 0 bases removed from V and 2 bases from J, the gap between germline ends came to 10 bases. The CDR3 region is CASSLGRSITDTQYF. In DNA, the CDR3 is TGCGCCAGCAGCTTGGGACGGAGTATCACAGATACGCAGTATTTT.

The gene calls are TRBV5-4 and TRBJ2-1; D is uncertain. Germline assignment: CDR1 SGHNT and CDR2 YYREEE (reference sequence). CDR3 length equals 15 residues. Trimming pared 1 base from V and 3 bases from J, leaving 11 bases between. Here the CDR3 reads CASSLTISYYNEQFF. As DNA, the CDR3 is TGTGCCAGCAGCTTGACAATATCGTACTACAATGAGCAGTTCTTC.

This clone was recorded a few times. The chain uses TRBV2 and TRBJ2-7; TRBD1 matches 9 bases. The length of the CDR3 is 15 residues. Germline assignment: CDR1 SNHLY and CDR2 FYNNEI. V shed 7 bases and J 4 bases; nucleotides not matched to a gene: 11. CDR3 DNA: TGTGCCAGCACCAACTCCGGGACAGGGAAATACGAGCAGTACTTC. As protein: CASTNSGTGKYEQYF.

This rearrangement joins TRBV18 to TRBJ2-7, with 11 bases fitting TRBD2. V trimming: 3 bases; J trimming: 4 bases; junction bases outside the gene matches: 8. Germline CDR1 KGHSH, CDR2 LQKENI. The CDR3 extends over 16 amino acids. The CDR3, as DNA: TGTGCCAGCTCACCGAAGACTAGCGGGGAGTCTTACGAGCAGTACTTC. Translated: CASSPKTSGESYEQYF.

The rearrangement joins TRBV2 to TRBJ2-5; D remains unclear. The germline CDR1 and CDR2 sequences are SNHLY and FYNNEI. Trimming stripped 1 base from V and 2 bases from J, with 11 bases between. The CDR3 has 15 residues. The CDR3 spells CASSEELAPQETQYF. The CDR3 region has the DNA TGTGCCAGCAGTGAAGAGTTAGCTCCACAAGAGACCCAGTACTTC.

V is TRBV7-2 and J is TRBJ2-3; the match to TRBD1 covers 8 bases. CDR3 length equals 15 residues. Trimming at V came to 5 bases and at J to 3 bases, leaving 7 bases not matched to a gene. CDR1 and CDR2 from the germline V gene are SGHTA and FQGNSA. CDR3: CASSARGRETDTQYF. CDR3 DNA: TGTGCCAGCAGCGCCAGGGGGCGCGAGACAGATACGCAGTATTTT.

The J gene is TRBJ2-7, the V gene TRBV28; 8 positions match TRBD2. Per germline, CDR1 MDHEN and CDR2 SYDVKM. This CDR3 is 15 amino acids long. V was pared by 5 bases and J by 2 bases, with 8 bases of the junction left unmatched. The CDR3 DNA sequence: TGTGCCAGCAGTAATCCGGGACTAGGAGCCTACGAGCAGTACTTC. Amino acids: CASSNPGLGAYEQYF. The full variable domain, its missing parts supplied by reference TRBV28 and TRBJ2-7, is DVKVTQSSRYLVKRTGEKVFLECVQDMDHENMFWYRQDPGLGLRLIYFSYDVKMKEKGDIPEGYSVSREKKERFSLILESASTNQTSMYLCASSNPGLGAYEQYFGPGTRLTVT.

The J gene is TRBJ1-1, the V gene TRBV2; 7 bases are shared with TRBD1. J was trimmed by 1 base and V by 6 bases; bases with no gene match: 2. Germline-derived CDR1 and CDR2 are SNHLY and FYNNEI. This CDR3 is built from 13 residues. CDR3 sequence (DNA): TGTGCCAGCAGCGACAGGGAGAACACTGAAGCTTTCTTT. Translation: CASSDRENTEAFF.

The V and J genes are TRBV4-2 and TRBJ1-2; D is unclear. Germline V gene data show CDR1 as LGHNA and CDR2 as YNFKEQ. The CDR3 contains 17 residues. V dropped 0 bases and J dropped 5 bases, with 19 bases sitting between them. CDR3 nucleotides: TGTGCCAGCAGCCAAGATAAGAGAGAGGGAGTCGTATATGGCTACACCTTC. It codes for CASSQDKREGVVYGYTF.

The chain combines TRBV10-3 with TRBJ2-1; maybe TRBD2 (6 bases). This CDR3 is 12 amino acids long. The V gene lost 8 bases and the J gene lost 9 bases, with 14 bases spanning the gap. Germline values: CDR1 ENHRY, CDR2 SYGVKD. CDR3 bases: TGTGCCATCGGGCGGAGGGCTACTGAGCAGTTCTTC. Amino acids: CAIGRRATEQFF.

This clone has a single count. The chain employs TRBV7-8 and TRBJ1-1; D is unresolved. CDR1 is SGHVS, CDR2 FQNEAQ, per germline. The CDR3 is 14 residues long. Deletions cut 0 bases from V and 5 bases from J, with 10 bases between. The CDR3 nucleotides read TGTGCCAGCAGCTTAGCAATGGGAGGAACTGAAGCTTTCTTT. It specifies CASSLAMGGTEAFF.

The CDR3 protein is CSVGQSFPYEQYF. In DNA, the CDR3 is TGCAGCGTGGGACAGTCCTTCCCCTACGAGCAGTACTTC. This sequence joins TRBV29-1 and TRBJ2-7; TRBD1 matches at 7 bases. V was clipped by 6 bases and J by 2 bases; unmatched bases: 7. Germline values: CDR1 SQVTM, CDR2 ANQGSEA. This CDR3 region has 13 residues.

The V call is TRBV10-1, the J call TRBJ2-3, with 8 bases identical to TRBD1. Looked up from germline, CDR1 is WNHNN and CDR2 is SYGVQD (reference sequence). The CDR3 extends over 16 amino acids. V lost 1 base to trimming and J lost 4 bases; unmatched junction nucleotides: 7. The chain's CDR3 is CASSEWPTGEADTQYF. The CDR3 DNA reads as TGCGCCAGCAGTGAGTGGCCGACAGGGGAGGCAGATACGCAGTATTTT.

The chain recombines TRBV11-3 with TRBJ2-7, with D possibly TRBD1 on 6 matching bases. CDR1 and CDR2 (germline): SGHNT, YENEEA. The CDR3 is made up of 14 amino acids. The ends were cut back, 5 bases at V and 6 bases at J, with 17 bases in the middle. The chain's CDR3 is CASSVGQPSTEQYF. The CDR3 region has the DNA TGTGCCAGCAGCGTCGGACAGCCCAGCACCGAGCAGTACTTC.

As DNA, the CDR3 is TGTGCCAGTAGTATGACACCTTTCCTACAGCCCCAGCATTTT. Protein sequence: CASSMTPFLQPQHF. The chain recombines TRBV19 with TRBJ1-5; D call uncertain. The germline CDR1 and CDR2 sequences are LNHDA and SQIVND (reference sequence). The CDR3 loop spans 14 amino acids. Trimming shortened V by 3 bases and J by 7 bases, and 13 bases separated the two germline ends.

CDR3 nucleotides: TGTGCCAGCAGGTTACCGGGACAAACAGAGACGGGAAAACTGTTTTTT. Protein: CASRLPGQTETGKLFF. The genes are TRBV28 and TRBJ1-4; possible D gene TRBD1, 6 bases. The CDR3 contains 16 residues. Germline CDR1 MDHEN, CDR2 SYDVKM. The ends were cut back, 6 bases at V and 10 bases at J, with 24 bases in the middle. Combining the CDR3 with reference TRBV28 and TRBJ1-4 gives the whole variable domain DVKVTQSSRYLVKRTGEKVFLECVQDMDHENMFWYRQDPGLGLRLIYFSYDVKMKEKGDIPEGYSVSREKKERFSLILESASTNQTSMYLCASRLPGQTETGKLFFGSGTQLSVL.

The chain employs TRBV10-2 and TRBJ2-1; 8 nucleotides agree with TRBD2. Trimming took 3 bases from V and 9 from J; bases not matched to a gene: 7. The germline gives CDR1 WSHSY, CDR2 SAAADI. The CDR3 spans 14 residues. The CDR3 here is CASSETGGPFEQFF. CDR3 bases: TGCGCCAGCAGTGAAACGGGAGGGCCGTTTGAGCAGTTCTTC.

CDR3 sequence reads: CASSLATGTDTQYF. CDR3 in DNA: TGTGCCAGCAGCTTAGCGACAGGCACAGATACGCAGTATTTT. The J gene is TRBJ2-3, the V gene TRBV7-6, with D tentatively TRBD1 (5 bases). Trimming removed 0 bases from V and 1 base from J, with 5 bases in between. Germline V gene lookup returns CDR1 SGHVS and CDR2 FNYEAQ. The CDR3 loop spans 14 amino acids.

This clone was observed a single time. The rearrangement joins TRBV27 to TRBJ2-3, with D unclear. Germline-derived CDR1 and CDR2 are MNHEY and SMNVEV (reference sequence). The CDR3 consists of 15 residues. Trimming pared 5 bases from V and 0 bases from J, leaving 12 bases between. The CDR3 DNA follows: TGTGCCAGCAGTGATAACTACCGGAGCACAGATACGCAGTATTTT. Its translation: CASSDNYRSTDTQYF.

The CDR3 region is CAIRTQGEQYF. The CDR3 coding sequence is TGTGCCATCAGGACACAGGGTGAGCAGTACTTC. The chain uses TRBV10-3 and TRBJ2-7; weak D call: TRBD1 (6 bases). There are 11 residues in the CDR3. Germline assignment: CDR1 ENHRY and CDR2 SYGVKD. V lost 6 bases to trimming and J lost 7 bases, with 10 bases between them.